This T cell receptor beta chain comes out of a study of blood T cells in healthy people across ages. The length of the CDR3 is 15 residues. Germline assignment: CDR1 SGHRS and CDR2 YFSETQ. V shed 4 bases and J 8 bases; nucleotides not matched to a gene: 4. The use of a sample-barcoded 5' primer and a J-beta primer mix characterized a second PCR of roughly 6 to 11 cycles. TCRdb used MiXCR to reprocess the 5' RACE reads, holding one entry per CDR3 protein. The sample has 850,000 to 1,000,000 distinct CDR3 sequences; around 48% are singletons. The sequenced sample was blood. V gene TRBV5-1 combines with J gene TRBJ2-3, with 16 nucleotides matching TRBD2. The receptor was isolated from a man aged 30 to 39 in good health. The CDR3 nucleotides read TGCGCCAGCAGCCTCGGGACTAGCGGGGGGGCTACGCAGTATTTT. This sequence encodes CASSLGTSGGATQYF.